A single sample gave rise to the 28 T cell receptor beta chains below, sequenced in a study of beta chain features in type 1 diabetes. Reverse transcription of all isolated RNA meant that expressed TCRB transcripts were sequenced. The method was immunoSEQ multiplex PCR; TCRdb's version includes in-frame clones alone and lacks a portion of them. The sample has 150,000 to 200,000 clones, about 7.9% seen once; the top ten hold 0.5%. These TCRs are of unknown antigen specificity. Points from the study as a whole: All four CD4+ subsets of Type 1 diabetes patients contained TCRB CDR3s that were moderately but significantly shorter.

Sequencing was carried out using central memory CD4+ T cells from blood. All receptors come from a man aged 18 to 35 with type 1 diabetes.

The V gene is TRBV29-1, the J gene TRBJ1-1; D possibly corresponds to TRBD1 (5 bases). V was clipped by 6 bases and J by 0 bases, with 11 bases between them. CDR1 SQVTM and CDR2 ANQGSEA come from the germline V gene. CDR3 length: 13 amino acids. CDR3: CSVIDRLNTEAFF. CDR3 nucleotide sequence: TGCAGCGTCATAGACAGACTGAACACTGAAGCTTTCTTT.

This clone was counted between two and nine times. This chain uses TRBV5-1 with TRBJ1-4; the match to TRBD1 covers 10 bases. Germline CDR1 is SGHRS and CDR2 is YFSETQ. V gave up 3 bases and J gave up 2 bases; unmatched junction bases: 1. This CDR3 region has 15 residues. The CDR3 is CASSWGQGTNEKLFF. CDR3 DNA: TGCGCCAGCAGCTGGGGACAGGGGACTAATGAAAAACTGTTTTTT.

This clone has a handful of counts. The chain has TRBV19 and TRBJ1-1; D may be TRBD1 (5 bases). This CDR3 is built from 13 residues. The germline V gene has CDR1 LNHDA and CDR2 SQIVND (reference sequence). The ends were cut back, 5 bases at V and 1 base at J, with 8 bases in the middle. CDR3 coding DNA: TGTGCCAGTAGTGACAGACAGAACACTGAAGCTTTCTTT. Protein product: CASSDRQNTEAFF.

The CDR3 reads CASSSSRGEAFF. The CDR3 DNA reads as TGTGCCAGCAGTAGTTCGCGAGGTGAAGCTTTCTTT. This chain joins TRBV6-6 and TRBJ1-1; no firm D call. Trimming left V 5 bases short and J 7 bases short, with 11 bases between. This CDR3 region has 12 residues. CDR1 MNHNY and CDR2 SVGAGI come from the germline V gene (reference sequence).

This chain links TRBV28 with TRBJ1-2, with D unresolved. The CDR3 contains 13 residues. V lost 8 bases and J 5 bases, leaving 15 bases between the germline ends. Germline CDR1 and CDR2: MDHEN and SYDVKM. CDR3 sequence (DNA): TGTGCCAGCTGTCTGAGGGCAGAGTATGGCTACACCTTC. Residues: CASCLRAEYGYTF.

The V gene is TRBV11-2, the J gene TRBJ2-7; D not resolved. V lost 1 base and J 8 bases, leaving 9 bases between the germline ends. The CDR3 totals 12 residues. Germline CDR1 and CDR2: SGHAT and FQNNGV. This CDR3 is CASSLAFEKQYF. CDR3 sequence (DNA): TGTGCCAGCAGCTTAGCATTCGAGAAGCAGTACTTC.

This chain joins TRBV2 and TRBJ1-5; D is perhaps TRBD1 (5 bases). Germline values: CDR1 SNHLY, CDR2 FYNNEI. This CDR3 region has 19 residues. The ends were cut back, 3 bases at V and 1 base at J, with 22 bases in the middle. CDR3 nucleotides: TGTGCCAGCAGTGATCCGATCCAGGGTGGATGGTTGAGCAATCAGCCCCAGCATTTT. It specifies CASSDPIQGGWLSNQPQHF. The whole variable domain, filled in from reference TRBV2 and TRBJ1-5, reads EPEVTQTPSHQVTQMGQEVILRCVPISNHLYFYWYRQILGQKVEFLVSFYNNEISEKSEIFDDQFSVERPDGSNFTLKIRSTKLEDSAMYFCASSDPIQGGWLSNQPQHFGDGTRLSIL.

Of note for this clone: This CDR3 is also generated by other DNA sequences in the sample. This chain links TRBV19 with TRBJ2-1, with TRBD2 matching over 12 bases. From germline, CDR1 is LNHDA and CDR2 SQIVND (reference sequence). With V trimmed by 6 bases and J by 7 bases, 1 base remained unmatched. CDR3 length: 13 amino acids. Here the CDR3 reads CASRTSGGNEQFF. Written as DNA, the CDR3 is TGTGCCAGTAGAACTAGCGGGGGGAATGAGCAGTTCTTC.

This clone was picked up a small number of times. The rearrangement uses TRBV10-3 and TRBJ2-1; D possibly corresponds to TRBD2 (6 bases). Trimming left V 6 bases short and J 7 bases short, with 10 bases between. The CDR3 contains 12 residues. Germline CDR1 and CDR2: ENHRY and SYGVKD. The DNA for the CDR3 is TGTGCCATCAGCCAAGGGAGGAATGAGCAGTTCTTC. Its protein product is CAISQGRNEQFF.

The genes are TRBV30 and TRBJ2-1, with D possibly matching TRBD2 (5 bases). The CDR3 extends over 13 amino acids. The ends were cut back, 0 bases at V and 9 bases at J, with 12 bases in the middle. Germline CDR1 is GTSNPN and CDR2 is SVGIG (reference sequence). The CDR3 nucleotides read TGTGCCTGGAGTGTACGGGCCGCGGGTGAGCAGTTCTTC. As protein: CAWSVRAAGEQFF.

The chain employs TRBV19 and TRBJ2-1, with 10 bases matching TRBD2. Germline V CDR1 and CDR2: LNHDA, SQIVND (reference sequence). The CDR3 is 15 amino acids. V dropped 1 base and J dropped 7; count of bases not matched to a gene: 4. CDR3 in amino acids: CASSIVEAGGNEQFF. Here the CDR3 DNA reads TGTGCCAGTAGTATAGTGGAAGCGGGGGGGAATGAGCAGTTCTTC.

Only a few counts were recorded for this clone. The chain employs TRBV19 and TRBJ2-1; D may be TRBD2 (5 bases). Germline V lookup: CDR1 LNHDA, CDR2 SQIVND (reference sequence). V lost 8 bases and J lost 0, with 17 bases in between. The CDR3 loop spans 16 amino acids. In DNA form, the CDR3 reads TGTGCCAGTCTCTCCTCGGGGTTAAACTCCTACAATGAGCAGTTCTTC. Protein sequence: CASLSSGLNSYNEQFF. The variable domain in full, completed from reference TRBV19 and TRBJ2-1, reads DGGITQSPKYLFRKEGQNVTLSCEQNLNHDAMYWYRQDPGQGLRLIYYSQIVNDFQKGDIAEGYSVSREKKESFPLTVTSAQKNPTAFYLCASLSSGLNSYNEQFFGPGTRLTVL.

CDR3 DNA sequence: TGTGCCAGCTCACCCGCAGCCTCTAGGATCTCCTACGAGCAGTACTTC. Its protein product is CASSPAASRISYEQYF. The rearrangement uses TRBV18 and TRBJ2-7; D remains ambiguous. Per germline, CDR1 KGHSH and CDR2 LQKENI. V lost 3 bases and J lost 0, with 15 bases in between. The CDR3 totals 16 residues.

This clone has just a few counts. CDR3 in amino acids: CASSMTGLNTEAFF. The DNA for the CDR3 is TGTGCCAGCAGTATGACAGGGCTGAACACTGAAGCTTTCTTT. The chain is built from TRBV27 and TRBJ1-1; 7 bases are shared with TRBD1. Germline V gene sequence: CDR1 MNHEY, CDR2 SMNVEV (reference sequence). V was pared by 5 bases and J by 0 bases, with 3 bases of the junction left unmatched. The CDR3 consists of 14 residues.

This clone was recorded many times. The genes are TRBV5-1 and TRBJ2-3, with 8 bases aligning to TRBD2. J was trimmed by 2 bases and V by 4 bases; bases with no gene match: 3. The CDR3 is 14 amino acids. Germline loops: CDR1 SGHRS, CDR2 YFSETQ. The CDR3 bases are TGCGCCAGCAGCCCCGGGGGGGCCACAGATACGCAGTATTTT. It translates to CASSPGGATDTQYF.

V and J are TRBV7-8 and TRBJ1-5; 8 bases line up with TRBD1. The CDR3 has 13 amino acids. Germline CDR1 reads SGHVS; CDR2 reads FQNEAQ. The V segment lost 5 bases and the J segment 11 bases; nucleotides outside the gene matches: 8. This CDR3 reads CASSTTGESTQHF. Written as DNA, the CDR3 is TGTGCCAGCAGCACGACAGGGGAGAGCACCCAGCATTTT.

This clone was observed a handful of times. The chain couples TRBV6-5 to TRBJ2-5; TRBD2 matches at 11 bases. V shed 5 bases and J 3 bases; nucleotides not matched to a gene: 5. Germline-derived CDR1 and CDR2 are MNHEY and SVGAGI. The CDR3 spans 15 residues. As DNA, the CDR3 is TGTGCCAGCAGTCAGCAGACTAGCGGGGAAGAGACCCAGTACTTC. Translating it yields CASSQQTSGEETQYF.

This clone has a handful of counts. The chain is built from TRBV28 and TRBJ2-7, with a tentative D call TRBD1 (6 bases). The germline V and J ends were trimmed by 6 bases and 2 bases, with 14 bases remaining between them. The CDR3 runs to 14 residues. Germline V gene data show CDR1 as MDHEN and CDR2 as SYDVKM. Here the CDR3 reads CASRSAAGAYEQYF. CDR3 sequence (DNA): TGTGCCAGCAGGTCAGCAGCAGGGGCCTACGAGCAGTACTTC.

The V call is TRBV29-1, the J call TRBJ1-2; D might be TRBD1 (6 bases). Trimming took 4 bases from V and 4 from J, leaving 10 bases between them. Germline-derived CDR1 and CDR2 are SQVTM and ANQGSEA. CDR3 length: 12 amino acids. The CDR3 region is CSVGGGLYGYTF. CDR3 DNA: TGCAGCGTTGGAGGGGGTCTCTATGGCTACACCTTC.

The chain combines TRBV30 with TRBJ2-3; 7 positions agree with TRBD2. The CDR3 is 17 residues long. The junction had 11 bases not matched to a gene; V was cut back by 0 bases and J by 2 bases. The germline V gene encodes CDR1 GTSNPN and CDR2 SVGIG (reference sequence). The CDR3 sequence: CAWSVALGRGPTDTQYF. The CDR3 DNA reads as TGTGCCTGGAGTGTCGCCCTGGGGAGGGGCCCCACAGATACGCAGTATTTT. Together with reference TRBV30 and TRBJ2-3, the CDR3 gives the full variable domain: SQTIHQWPATLVQPVGSPLSLECTVEGTSNPNLYWYRQAAGRGLQLLFYSVGIGQISSEVPQNLSASRPQDRQFILSSKKLLLSDSGFYLCAWSVALGRGPTDTQYFGPGTRLTVL.

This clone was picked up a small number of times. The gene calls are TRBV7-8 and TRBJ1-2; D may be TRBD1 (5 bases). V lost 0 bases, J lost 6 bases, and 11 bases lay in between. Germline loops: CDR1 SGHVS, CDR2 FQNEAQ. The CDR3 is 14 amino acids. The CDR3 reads CASSLAQGRDGYTF. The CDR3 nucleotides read TGTGCCAGCAGCTTAGCTCAGGGAAGGGATGGCTACACCTTC.

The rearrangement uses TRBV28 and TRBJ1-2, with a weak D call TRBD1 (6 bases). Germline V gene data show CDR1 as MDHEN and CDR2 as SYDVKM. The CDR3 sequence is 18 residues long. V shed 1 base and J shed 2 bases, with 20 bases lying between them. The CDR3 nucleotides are TGTGCCAGCAGTTTATCCAATCAGGGGTCAATTCTCAACTATGGCTACACCTTC. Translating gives CASSLSNQGSILNYGYTF.

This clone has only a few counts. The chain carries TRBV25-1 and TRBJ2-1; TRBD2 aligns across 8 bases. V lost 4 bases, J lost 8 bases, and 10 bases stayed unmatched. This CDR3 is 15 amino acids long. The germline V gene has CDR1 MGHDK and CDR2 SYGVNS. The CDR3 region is CASSVVGTSVHEQFF. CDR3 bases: TGTGCCAGCAGTGTGGTAGGGACTAGTGTGCATGAGCAGTTCTTC.

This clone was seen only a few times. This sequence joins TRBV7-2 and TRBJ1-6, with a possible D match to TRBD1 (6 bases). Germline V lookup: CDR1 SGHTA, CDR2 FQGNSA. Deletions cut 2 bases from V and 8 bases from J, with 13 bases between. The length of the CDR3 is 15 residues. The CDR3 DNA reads TGTGCCAGCAGCTTACAGGGGTCGGGGTATTCACCCCTCCACTTT. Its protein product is CASSLQGSGYSPLHF.

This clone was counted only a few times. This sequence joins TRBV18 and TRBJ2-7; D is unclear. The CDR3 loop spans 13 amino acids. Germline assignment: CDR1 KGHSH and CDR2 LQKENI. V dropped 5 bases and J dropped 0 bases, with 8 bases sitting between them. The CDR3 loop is CASSVLSSYEQYF. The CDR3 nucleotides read TGTGCCAGCTCAGTCCTGAGCTCCTACGAGCAGTACTTC.

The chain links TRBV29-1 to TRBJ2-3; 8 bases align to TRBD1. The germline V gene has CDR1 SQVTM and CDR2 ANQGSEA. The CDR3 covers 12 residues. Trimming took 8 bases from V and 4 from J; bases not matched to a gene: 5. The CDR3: CSTMTGADTQYF. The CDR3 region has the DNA TGCAGCACAATGACAGGGGCAGATACGCAGTATTTT.

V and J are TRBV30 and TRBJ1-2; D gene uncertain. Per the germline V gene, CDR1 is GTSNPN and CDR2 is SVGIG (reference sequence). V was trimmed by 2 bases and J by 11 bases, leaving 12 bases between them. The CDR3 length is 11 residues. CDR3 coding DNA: TGTGCCTGGAGTAGGAGTGTGGGTTACACCTTC. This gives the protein CAWSRSVGYTF.

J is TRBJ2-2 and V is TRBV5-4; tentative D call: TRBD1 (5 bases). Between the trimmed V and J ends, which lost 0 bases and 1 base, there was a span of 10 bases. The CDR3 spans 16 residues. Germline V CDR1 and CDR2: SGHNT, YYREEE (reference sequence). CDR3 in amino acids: CASSLASQGNTGELFF. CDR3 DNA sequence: TGTGCCAGCAGCTTGGCCAGCCAGGGGAACACCGGGGAGCTGTTTTTT. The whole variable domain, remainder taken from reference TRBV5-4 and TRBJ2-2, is ETGVTQSPTHLIKTRGQQVTLRCSSQSGHNTVSWYQQALGQGPQFIFQYYREEENGRGNFPPRFSGLQFPNYSSELNVNALELDDSALYLCASSLASQGNTGELFFGEGSRLTVL.